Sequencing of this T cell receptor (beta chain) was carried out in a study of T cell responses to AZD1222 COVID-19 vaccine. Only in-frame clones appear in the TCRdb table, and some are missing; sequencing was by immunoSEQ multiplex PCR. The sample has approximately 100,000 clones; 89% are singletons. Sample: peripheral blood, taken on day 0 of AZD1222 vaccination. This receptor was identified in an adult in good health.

The CDR3, as DNA: TGTGCCAGCAGCTTAGGCGCAGCGGGAAGCTACAATGAGCAGTTCTTC. Encoded protein: CASSLGAAGSYNEQFF. V usage is TRBV7-9 and J usage is TRBJ2-1, with 7 bases fitting TRBD2. CDR1 is SEHNR, CDR2 FQNEAQ, per germline (reference sequence). J lost 3 bases, V lost 1 base, and 6 bases had no gene match. The CDR3 is 16 residues long.